Shown below are 21 T cell receptor beta chains from a single sample sequenced in a study of blood T cell repertoires in COVID-19 (dated by TCRdb to the early 2020s). Libraries were prepared through the immunoSEQ multiplex PCR assay. In TCRdb, the immuneACCESS table is reduced to in-frame sequences with V and J assigned. These tables do not hold every clone; where another copy was compared, an unresolved V gene accounts for under half, and the others remain unexplained. In all, the sample holds roughly 520,000 clones, and 88% of those were seen once. 1.5% to 2% of the sample rests with the top ten. The sequenced material came from PBMCs or T cells enriched from blood (not recorded which). These receptors originate from a woman aged 40 to 55 who had recovered from COVID-19.

The CDR3 sequence is CASSLVPRDGTDTQYF. As DNA, the CDR3 is TGTGCCAGCAGCTTAGTCCCGCGGGATGGGACAGATACGCAGTATTTT. The rearrangement uses TRBV7-8 and TRBJ2-3, with a weak D call TRBD2 (6 bases). The CDR3 totals 16 residues. Germline CDR1 reads SGHVS; CDR2 reads FQNEAQ. Trimming took off 1 base at V and 3 bases at J, with 14 bases between the two ends.

This rearrangement joins TRBV25-1 to TRBJ1-2, with a weak D call TRBD1 (5 bases). Germline CDR1 and CDR2: MGHDK and SYGVNS. This CDR3 spans 12 amino acids. V was cut by 6 bases and J by 7 bases, with 12 bases left in between. CDR3 sequence: CASSSWGGGYTF. The CDR3, as DNA: TGTGCCAGCAGCTCCTGGGGGGGTGGCTACACCTTC.

The chain is built from TRBV2 and TRBJ1-6, with TRBD1 matching 7 bases. This CDR3 has 14 amino acids. From germline, CDR1 is SNHLY and CDR2 FYNNEI. With 4 bases clipped from V and 9 bases from J, the junction kept 6 bases outside the gene matches. The CDR3 reads CASSVGQASSPLHF. CDR3 nucleotides: TGTGCCAGCAGTGTCGGACAGGCCAGTTCACCCCTCCACTTT.

This sequence joins TRBV18 and TRBJ1-4, with D tentatively TRBD1 (5 bases). This CDR3 is 12 amino acids long. Between the trimmed V and J ends, which lost 1 base and 8 bases, there was a span of 5 bases. Germline V gives CDR1 KGHSH, CDR2 LQKENI. The CDR3 here is CASSPRGEKLFF. CDR3 DNA: TGTGCCAGCTCACCACGGGGCGAAAAACTGTTTTTT.

V and J are TRBV10-2 and TRBJ1-6; 9 nucleotides agree with TRBD1. J was trimmed by 6 bases and V by 7 bases; bases with no gene match: 10. This CDR3 is 16 amino acids long. In germline, CDR1 is WSHSY, CDR2 SAAADI. The CDR3 coding sequence is TGCGCCAGCAACAAAATACAGGGGGCAGGTAATTCACCCCTCCACTTT. Its protein product is CASNKIQGAGNSPLHF.

This chain connects TRBV7-2 to TRBJ1-4; D not resolved. The CDR3 totals 16 residues. V was trimmed by 1 base and J by 3 bases, leaving 12 bases between them. Germline CDR1 reads SGHTA; CDR2 reads FQGNSA. The DNA for the CDR3 is TGTGCCAGCAGCTTAGACGGACTCCCGGCTAATGAAAAACTGTTTTTT. Translated, it gives CASSLDGLPANEKLFF. The full variable domain, its missing parts supplied by reference TRBV7-2 and TRBJ1-4, is GAGVSQSPSNKVTEKGKDVELRCDPISGHTALYWYRQSLGQGLEFLIYFQGNSAPDKSGLPSDRFSAERTGGSVSTLTIQRTQQEDSAVYLCASSLDGLPANEKLFFGSGTQLSVL.

V gene TRBV6-5 combines with J gene TRBJ1-6; unclear D gene. This CDR3 contains 15 residues. The V end lost 1 base, the J end lost 8 bases, and 12 bases lay between the germline ends. The germline V gene has CDR1 MNHEY and CDR2 SVGAGI. CDR3 sequence: CASSYWGGGDSPLHF. The CDR3 DNA reads as TGTGCCAGCAGTTACTGGGGAGGCGGCGATTCACCCCTCCACTTT.

V usage is TRBV12-5 and J usage is TRBJ1-1; D may be TRBD1 (5 bases). The CDR3 contains 13 residues. Germline V gene lookup returns CDR1 LGHNT and CDR2 FRNRAP. Trimming left V 6 bases short and J 4 bases short, with 12 bases between. The CDR3 loop reads CASGVSGVTEAFF. DNA of the CDR3: TGTGCTAGTGGAGTATCGGGGGTCACTGAAGCTTTCTTT. Combining the CDR3 with reference TRBV12-5 and TRBJ1-1 gives the whole variable domain DARVTQTPRHKVTEMGQEVTMRCQPILGHNTVFWYRQTMMQGLELLAYFRNRAPLDDSGMPKDRFSAEMPDATLATLKIQPSEPRDSAVYFCASGVSGVTEAFFGQGTRLTVV.

The J gene is TRBJ1-1, the V gene TRBV2, with a tentative D call TRBD1 (5 bases). Germline V gene data show CDR1 as SNHLY and CDR2 as FYNNEI. The CDR3 runs 13 residues. Trimming stripped 8 bases from V and 5 bases from J, with 15 bases between. CDR3 region: CASSGLGGTEAFF. The CDR3 DNA follows: TGTGCCAGCTCGGGACTTGGGGGAACTGAAGCTTTCTTT.

V usage is TRBV10-3 and J usage is TRBJ1-4; no definite D call. Germline V gives CDR1 ENHRY, CDR2 SYGVKD. V dropped 3 bases and J dropped 8 bases, with 16 bases sitting between them. The CDR3 covers 15 residues. The CDR3 DNA follows: TGTGCCATCAGTGAAACAGTAATTGGAGGAGAAAAACTGTTTTTT. It translates to CAISETVIGGEKLFF.

This clone was observed once. The chain combines TRBV2 with TRBJ2-7, with TRBD2 identical over 8 bases. Germline V lookup: CDR1 SNHLY, CDR2 FYNNEI. The CDR3 consists of 14 residues. V shed 11 bases, J shed 2 bases, and the junction held 11 bases outside the gene matches. This CDR3 reads CASNGGGPTYEQYF. The CDR3 DNA reads as TGTGCCTCAAACGGGGGGGGCCCCACCTACGAGCAGTACTTC.

This clone has just a few counts. The chain carries TRBV20-1 and TRBJ2-7, with TRBD1 matching over 8 bases. J gave up 4 bases and V 3 bases, and 5 bases lay outside the gene matches. CDR3 length equals 13 residues. Germline lookup yields CDR1 DFQATT and CDR2 SNEGSKA (reference sequence). The CDR3 loop is CSASWTGTYEQYF. CDR3 nucleotides: TGCAGTGCTAGTTGGACAGGGACATACGAGCAGTACTTC.

This clone was detected once. The V and J genes are TRBV10-3 and TRBJ2-1; the match to TRBD2 covers 8 bases. With 3 bases clipped from V and 0 bases from J, the junction kept 7 bases outside the gene matches. Germline V CDR1 and CDR2: ENHRY, SYGVKD. The CDR3 has 17 residues. The CDR3 bases are TGTGCCATCAGTGATAGCGGGAACCCCAGCTCCTACAATGAGCAGTTCTTC. It specifies CAISDSGNPSSYNEQFF.

The chain is built from TRBV6-5 and TRBJ1-6; tentatively, D is TRBD1 (5 bases). Trimming stripped 4 bases from V and 12 bases from J, with 13 bases between. Germline V gene lookup returns CDR1 MNHEY and CDR2 SVGAGI. CDR3 length: 13 amino acids. The CDR3 spells CASSSRGGGPLHF. The CDR3 nucleotides are TGTGCCAGCAGTTCCCGGGGGGGAGGACCCCTCCACTTT.

CDR3 coding DNA: TGTGCCAGCAGCTCTAGACAGGGCCTGTATAATTCACCCCTCCACTTT. As protein: CASSSRQGLYNSPLHF. The genes are TRBV27 and TRBJ1-6, with 7 bases aligning to TRBD1. The junction had 9 bases not matched to a gene; V was cut back by 6 bases and J by 4 bases. CDR3 length equals 16 residues. Germline CDR1 and CDR2: MNHEY and SMNVEV (reference sequence).

The chain combines TRBV2 with TRBJ2-2, with 9 bases identical to TRBD2. The V segment lost 10 bases and the J segment 7 bases; nucleotides outside the gene matches: 4. This CDR3 spans 12 amino acids. Germline V CDR1 and CDR2: SNHLY, FYNNEI. CDR3 residues: CATRTSVGELFF. The CDR3 nucleotides read TGTGCCACGCGGACTAGCGTCGGGGAGCTGTTTTTT.

CDR3 nucleotides: TGTGCCAGCAGCTTAGATAGGGACACTGAGCAGTACTTC. Residues: CASSLDRDTEQYF. The rearrangement joins TRBV11-2 to TRBJ2-7; TRBD1 might be the D (6 bases). Trimming stripped 0 bases from V and 7 bases from J, with 10 bases between. Germline loops: CDR1 SGHAT, CDR2 FQNNGV. The CDR3 length is 13 residues. Combining the CDR3 with reference TRBV11-2 and TRBJ2-7 gives the whole variable domain EAGVAQSPRYKIIEKRQSVAFWCNPISGHATLYWYQQILGQGPKLLIQFQNNGVVDDSQLPKDRFSAERLKGVDSTLKIQPAKLEDSAVYLCASSLDRDTEQYFGPGTRLTVT.

The chain links TRBV7-2 to TRBJ2-2, with TRBD2 identical over 8 bases. Per the germline V gene, CDR1 is SGHTA and CDR2 is FQGNSA. With V trimmed by 5 bases and J by 0 bases, 2 bases remained unmatched. This CDR3 has 15 amino acids. The CDR3 DNA reads TGTGCCAGCAGCCGGGGGGGGTCGAACACCGGGGAGCTGTTTTTT. Amino acids: CASSRGGSNTGELFF.

The V call is TRBV5-1, the J call TRBJ1-4, with D hard to call. This CDR3 is 14 amino acids long. Trimming took 2 bases from V and 4 from J, leaving 9 bases between them. CDR1 and CDR2 from the germline V gene are SGHRS and YFSETQ. The CDR3: CASSFSVNNEKLFF. CDR3 bases: TGCGCCAGCAGCTTCTCGGTGAATAATGAAAAACTGTTTTTT.

Only one count was recorded for this clone. V gene TRBV30 combines with J gene TRBJ1-4; D possibly corresponds to TRBD1 (5 bases). CDR1 and CDR2 (germline): GTSNPN, SVGIG (reference sequence). With 5 bases removed from V and 7 bases from J, the gap between germline ends came to 11 bases. This CDR3 is 12 amino acids long. The CDR3 sequence: CAWATGGEKLFF. CDR3 DNA sequence: TGTGCCTGGGCTACCGGGGGTGAAAAACTGTTTTTT.

The V gene is TRBV29-1, the J gene TRBJ2-3; the D is unclear. The ends were cut back, 3 bases at V and 0 bases at J, with 4 bases in the middle. The CDR3 contains 12 residues. The germline V gene has CDR1 SQVTM and CDR2 ANQGSEA. Here the CDR3 DNA reads TGCAGCGTTGATCCAAGCACAGATACGCAGTATTTT. It encodes CSVDPSTDTQYF.